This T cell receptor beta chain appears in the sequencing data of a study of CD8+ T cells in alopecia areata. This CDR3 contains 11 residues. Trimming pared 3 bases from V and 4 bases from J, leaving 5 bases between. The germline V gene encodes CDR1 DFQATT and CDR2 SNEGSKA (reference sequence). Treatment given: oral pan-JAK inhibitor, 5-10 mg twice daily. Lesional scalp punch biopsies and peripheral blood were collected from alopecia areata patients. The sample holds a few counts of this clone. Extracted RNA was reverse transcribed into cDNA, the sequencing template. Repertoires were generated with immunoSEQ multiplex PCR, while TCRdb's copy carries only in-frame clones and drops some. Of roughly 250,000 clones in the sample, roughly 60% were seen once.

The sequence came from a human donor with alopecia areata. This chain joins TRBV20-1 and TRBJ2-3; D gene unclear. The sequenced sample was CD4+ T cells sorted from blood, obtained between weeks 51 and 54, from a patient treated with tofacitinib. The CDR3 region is CSASWADTQYF. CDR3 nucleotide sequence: TGCAGTGCTAGTTGGGCAGATACGCAGTATTTT.